One sample yielded the 29 T cell receptor beta chains listed below, sequenced in a study of T-cell reconstitution after alpha-beta-depleted transplantation in children. The TCRbeta library was prepared with unique molecular identifiers. TCRdb called the PCR reads again in MiXCR, with one record for every CDR3 protein. Here the sample spans 540,000 or so distinct CDR3 sequences, under 25% being singletons. Sequencing was performed on PBMCs, mostly from graft donor cells, taken 360 days after TCRalphabeta/CD19-depleted stem cell transplant. These receptors originate from a boy under two years old who had a stem cell transplant for acute myeloid leukemia, so the T cells may come from the graft donor.

The rearrangement links TRBV10-3 to TRBJ1-4; D ambiguous. Germline V CDR1 and CDR2: ENHRY, SYGVKD. The CDR3 has 13 amino acids. V was cut by 10 bases and J by 1 base, with 10 bases left in between. The DNA of the CDR3 is TGTGCCACCTCACGGGAAACTAATGAAAAACTGTTTTTT. This codes for CATSRETNEKLFF.

This clonotype has a handful of counts. The genes are TRBV6-5 and TRBJ2-7, with D perhaps given as TRBD1 or TRBD2 (5 bases each). CDR3 length: 15 amino acids. Trimming pared 2 bases from V and 5 bases from J, leaving 16 bases between. Germline lookup yields CDR1 MNHEY and CDR2 SVGAGI. In DNA form, the CDR3 reads TGTGCCAGCAGTTACCCTGGGACCAAGGTGGACGAGCAGTACTTC. It specifies CASSYPGTKVDEQYF.

The table lists this clonotype with many counts. This chain links TRBV7-2 with TRBJ1-2; D is possibly TRBD1 (6 bases). The CDR3 is 13 residues long. V dropped 5 bases and J dropped 8 bases, with 15 bases sitting between them. From germline, CDR1 is SGHTA and CDR2 FQGNSA. CDR3 bases: TGTGCCAGCAGCACCCGACAGGACGGGGGCTACACCTTC. Encoded protein: CASSTRQDGGYTF.

The CDR3 reads CASSPRGSPLHF. In DNA form, the CDR3 reads TGTGCCAGCAGCCCTAGAGGTTCACCCCTCCACTTT. This rearrangement joins TRBV28 to TRBJ1-6; D is ambiguous. V shed 6 bases and J shed 9 bases, with 9 bases lying between them. There are 12 residues in the CDR3. Per germline, CDR1 MDHEN and CDR2 SYDVKM.

The table lists this clonotype with many counts. The rearrangement joins TRBV27 to TRBJ2-1; 7 nucleotides align to TRBD2. This CDR3 region has 13 residues. Germline values: CDR1 MNHEY, CDR2 SMNVEV (reference sequence). The V and J ends lost 6 bases and 7 bases, in that order; junction bases with no gene match: 6. The CDR3 sequence is CASSGTTGNEQFF. CDR3 DNA: TGTGCCAGCAGCGGGACTACTGGGAATGAGCAGTTCTTC.

V gene TRBV7-6 combines with J gene TRBJ2-7; D is ambiguous. Germline V gene data show CDR1 as SGHVS and CDR2 as FNYEAQ. The CDR3 spans 13 residues. V gave up 0 bases and J gave up 7 bases, with 10 bases separating them. The CDR3 here is CASSLAVGSEQYF. The CDR3 nucleotides read TGTGCCAGCAGCTTAGCGGTGGGGTCGGAGCAGTACTTC.

This clonotype was seen a few times. The chain is built from TRBV5-1 and TRBJ2-3; 8 bases agree with TRBD2. This CDR3 has 17 amino acids. Germline CDR1 reads SGHRS; CDR2 reads YFSETQ. V lost 0 bases to trimming and J lost 1 base; unmatched junction nucleotides: 7. The CDR3 here is CASSLGVVAGRTDTQYF. The CDR3 DNA reads as TGCGCCAGCAGCTTGGGGGTCGTAGCGGGGCGCACAGATACGCAGTATTTT. The whole variable domain, remainder taken from reference TRBV5-1 and TRBJ2-3, is KAGVTQTPRYLIKTRGQQVTLSCSPISGHRSVSWYQQTPGQGLQFLFEYFSETQRNKGNFPGRFSGRQFSNSRSEMNVSTLELGDSALYLCASSLGVVAGRTDTQYFGPGTRLTVL.

Notes on this clonotype: This may arise from a read error, as a much more abundant clone is one base away. The gene calls are TRBV29-1 and TRBJ2-1, with 8 bases aligning to TRBD1. CDR3 length: 13 amino acids. Germline V gene lookup returns CDR1 SQVTM and CDR2 ANQGSEA. In DNA, the CDR3 is TGCAGGGTTAACCCGACAGGGGCCGATGAGCAGTTCTTC. This sequence encodes CRVNPTGADEQFF.

The chain uses TRBV6-5 and TRBJ1-2; D is uncertain. Germline V lookup: CDR1 MNHEY, CDR2 SVGAGI. The CDR3 sequence is 13 residues long. The V end was cut by 2 bases, the J end by 1 base, with 5 bases between. The CDR3 nucleotides are TGTGCCAGCAGTTACGGCCTTAACTATGGCTACACCTTC. It translates to CASSYGLNYGYTF.

In its sample, this clonotype was seen many times. The rearrangement links TRBV29-1 to TRBJ2-5; D unclear. The germline CDR1 and CDR2 sequences are SQVTM and ANQGSEA. This CDR3 contains 10 residues. V lost 8 bases, J lost 5 bases, and 9 bases lay in between. DNA for the CDR3: TGCAGCATCGCTAGTGAGACCCAGTACTTC. Its protein is CSIASETQYF.

This clonotype has just a few counts. CDR3 coding DNA: TGTGCCAGCAGCTTAAAGGGGGTTTACGAGCAGTACGTC. Translated: CASSLKGVYEQYV. The chain combines TRBV7-2 with TRBJ2-7, with D perhaps TRBD1 (6 bases). The germline V gene encodes CDR1 SGHTA and CDR2 FQGNSA. Trimming left V 2 bases short and J 4 bases short, with 9 bases between. CDR3 size: 13 residues.

This clonotype was observed at least ten times. The V gene is TRBV7-9, the J gene TRBJ2-7; D is possibly TRBD1 (6 bases). The CDR3 spans 15 residues. V shed 5 bases and J shed 0 bases, with 14 bases lying between them. The germline gives CDR1 SEHNR, CDR2 FQNEAQ (reference sequence). Here the CDR3 reads CASSQILGGSYEQYF. In nucleotides, the CDR3 is TGTGCCAGCAGCCAAATCTTAGGGGGCTCCTACGAGCAGTACTTC.

V and J are TRBV6-1 and TRBJ1-5, with 9 positions matching TRBD1. In germline, CDR1 is MNHNS, CDR2 SASEGT. This CDR3 comprises 15 residues. J was trimmed by 2 bases and V by 5 bases; bases with no gene match: 4. The CDR3 reads CASSQGQGGNQPQHF. CDR3 bases: TGTGCCAGCAGTCAGGGACAGGGAGGCAATCAGCCCCAGCATTTT.

As regards this clonotype: The DNA is omitted, as the CDR3 cannot be located on it reliably, and the CDR3 follows TCRdb's listing. Here the CDR3 reads CASSFGPGLFTEAFF. This chain connects TRBV27 to TRBJ1-1; TRBD1 is taken as the D call from the table, unchecked against the DNA. Germline V gene data show CDR1 as MNHEY and CDR2 as SMNVEV (reference sequence). The CDR3 is made up of 15 amino acids, end residues included.

The chain uses TRBV15 and TRBJ2-1, with D perhaps given as TRBD1 or TRBD2 (6 bases each). This CDR3 spans 16 amino acids. Germline CDR1 reads LNHNV; CDR2 reads YYDKDF (reference sequence). V gave up 5 bases and J gave up 3 bases, with 17 bases separating them. CDR3 nucleotide sequence: TGTGCCACCAGCGGAGGGGGTGCGGGGTACTACAATGAGCAGTTCTTC. Translation: CATSGGGAGYYNEQFF.

The genes are TRBV20-1 and TRBJ2-1, with 8 nucleotides matching TRBD1. This CDR3 contains 14 residues. Germline CDR1 and CDR2: DFQATT and SNEGSKA (reference sequence). The ends lost 6 bases at V and 7 bases at J; junction bases unmatched: 11. CDR3 sequence: CSARQGLGVNEQFF. The CDR3 nucleotides read TGCAGTGCGCGACAGGGGCTAGGAGTAAATGAGCAGTTCTTC.

This clonotype was counted many times. The V gene is TRBV5-1, the J gene TRBJ2-1; the D is unclear. The V end lost 4 bases, the J end lost 5 bases, and 16 bases lay between the germline ends. CDR3 size: 15 residues. Germline CDR1 reads SGHRS; CDR2 reads YFSETQ. CDR3 DNA: TGCGCCAGCAGCCGAATTCCCTCAACTAACAATGAGCAGTTCTTC. It yields the protein CASSRIPSTNNEQFF. The full variable domain, in which reference TRBV5-1 and TRBJ2-1 provide the parts outside the CDR3, is KAGVTQTPRYLIKTRGQQVTLSCSPISGHRSVSWYQQTPGQGLQFLFEYFSETQRNKGNFPGRFSGRQFSNSRSEMNVSTLELGDSALYLCASSRIPSTNNEQFFGPGTRLTVL.

This clonotype came up many times. The V call is TRBV5-1, the J call TRBJ2-1; 7 nucleotides match TRBD1. Looked up from germline, CDR1 is SGHRS and CDR2 is YFSETQ. With V trimmed by 0 bases and J by 6 bases, 9 bases remained unmatched. The CDR3 is 16 amino acids. CDR3 protein: CASSLEGATSINEQFF. CDR3 bases: TGCGCCAGCAGCTTGGAGGGGGCCACTTCAATCAATGAGCAGTTCTTC.

This clonotype was detected only a few times. The chain is built from TRBV6-1 and TRBJ2-7; D ambiguous. This CDR3 comprises 16 residues. V was cut by 7 bases and J by 5 bases, with 24 bases left in between. The germline V gene has CDR1 MNHNS and CDR2 SASEGT. This chain's CDR3 is CASNRGVNHNSHEQYF. CDR3 bases: TGTGCCAGCAACAGAGGAGTTAACCATAATTCCCACGAGCAGTACTTC.

This clonotype occurred many times. The CDR3 spells CSHLFRGGETQYF. The CDR3 DNA reads TGCAGTCACCTATTTCGTGGTGGGGAGACCCAGTACTTC. The chain carries TRBV20-1 and TRBJ2-5; D gene uncertain. CDR1 DFQATT and CDR2 SNEGSKA come from the germline V gene (reference sequence). This CDR3 spans 13 amino acids. Trimming left V 8 bases short and J 5 bases short, with 18 bases between.

This clonotype was picked up many times. The chain recombines TRBV28 with TRBJ2-3, with TRBD1 matching 9 bases. V trimming: 6 bases; J trimming: 5 bases; junction bases outside the gene matches: 15. CDR3 length equals 17 residues. CDR1 and CDR2 from the germline V gene are MDHEN and SYDVKM. The CDR3 loop reads CASREWTGTGMGDTQYF. The DNA of the CDR3 is TGTGCCAGCAGAGAATGGACCGGGACAGGGATGGGAGATACGCAGTATTTT.

This clonotype was recorded a few times. The CDR3 sequence: CASSRDRRTEAFF. As DNA, the CDR3 is TGTGCCAGCAGCCGGGACAGGAGGACTGAAGCTTTCTTT. The gene calls are TRBV6-1 and TRBJ1-1, with 8 bases lining up with TRBD1. CDR1 is MNHNS and CDR2 is SASEGT in the germline V gene. Losses at the gene ends were 6 bases for V and 5 bases for J; bases not matched to a gene: 5. CDR3 length equals 13 residues.

This clonotype was counted only a few times. The genes are TRBV28 and TRBJ2-2, with D maybe TRBD2 (5 bases). V was pared by 4 bases and J by 8 bases, with 8 bases between. The CDR3 runs 12 residues. Germline V gives CDR1 MDHEN, CDR2 SYDVKM. As DNA, the CDR3 is TGTGCCAGCAGTTCCCCGGGAGGGGAGCTGTTTTTT. Its translation is CASSSPGGELFF.

The genes are TRBV9 and TRBJ2-2; 13 nucleotides agree with TRBD2. The ends lost 4 bases at V and 7 bases at J; junction bases unmatched: 4. This CDR3 region has 15 residues. The germline gives CDR1 SGDLS, CDR2 YYNGEE. The CDR3 reads CASSPRTSGGGELFF. For the CDR3, the DNA is TGTGCCAGCAGCCCTCGGACTAGCGGGGGCGGGGAGCTGTTTTTT.

The chain employs TRBV10-2 and TRBJ2-3; 8 bases map to TRBD2. The length of the CDR3 is 15 residues. From germline, CDR1 is WSHSY and CDR2 SAAADI. The V gene end was trimmed by 6 bases and the J gene end by 2 bases; junction bases not matched to a gene: 7. CDR3 sequence reads: CASRWSGGTTDTQYF. The CDR3 bases are TGCGCCAGCAGGTGGAGCGGGGGTACCACAGATACGCAGTATTTT.

This clonotype was counted between two and nine times. J is TRBJ2-7 and V is TRBV12-3 or TRBV12-4; D possibly uses TRBD1 or TRBD2 (5 bases each). V was clipped by 6 bases and J by 4 bases, with 10 bases between them. The CDR3 covers 12 residues. CDR3 amino acids: CASSKGEYEQYV. CDR3 nucleotides: TGTGCCAGCAGCAAAGGGGAGTACGAGCAGTACGTC.

This clonotype was counted at least ten times. The chain employs TRBV10-3 and TRBJ2-5; 7 nucleotides agree with TRBD1. After removal of 0 bases from V and 9 bases from J, the junction contained 7 bases not matched to a gene. The CDR3 has 14 amino acids. Germline CDR1 reads ENHRY; CDR2 reads SYGVKD. In DNA form, the CDR3 reads TGTGCCATCAGTGAGTCAACCAGGGGGTCGGCCCAGTACTTC. It translates to CAISESTRGSAQYF.

This clonotype was counted many times. This chain joins TRBV25-1 and TRBJ2-6; D gene unclear. CDR3 size: 15 residues. CDR1 is MGHDK, CDR2 SYGVNS, per germline. Trimming pared 2 bases from V and 1 base from J, leaving 6 bases between. The CDR3 region is CASSESESGANVLTF. CDR3 bases: TGTGCCAGCAGTGAAAGTGAGTCTGGGGCCAACGTCCTGACTTTC.

The sample holds a few counts of this clonotype. V and J are TRBV6-2 or TRBV6-3 and TRBJ1-1; 8 bases align to TRBD1. V was pared by 5 bases and J by 4 bases, with 9 bases of the junction left unmatched. In germline, CDR1 is MNHEY, CDR2 SVGEGT. The CDR3 consists of 15 residues. The CDR3 sequence is CASSAQGGLFTEAFF. CDR3 sequence (DNA): TGTGCCAGCAGTGCACAGGGGGGCCTCTTCACTGAAGCTTTCTTT.